The text below deals with one T cell receptor (beta chain). These data belong to a study of shared clonotypes between healthy human individuals. Positive CCR7 selection of CD45RO-negative cells yielded the naive CD8 cells, and terminally differentiated effector memory CD45RA+ cells were excluded. The CDR3 consists of 16 residues. The germline V gene encodes CDR1 LGHNA and CDR2 YSLEER. The V gene end was trimmed by 2 bases and the J gene end by 4 bases; junction bases not matched to a gene: 6. Sequencing used immunoSEQ multiplex PCR; TCRdb keeps in-frame clones, though not all of them. The sample shows roughly 1,800,000 clones, approximately 94% of them seen only once.

The clonotype was recovered from a man aged 18-30 years in good health. V usage is TRBV4-3 and J usage is TRBJ2-2; 8 bases map to TRBD2. The sequenced sample was naive CD8+ T cells sorted from blood. CDR3 coding DNA: TGCGCCAGCAGCCAAAACCGCGGGAGGACCACCGGGGAGCTGTTTTTT. It is translated as CASSQNRGRTTGELFF.